These 32 T cell receptor beta chains were all obtained from the same sample, sequenced in a study of blood T cell repertoires in COVID-19. Using immunoSEQ multiplex PCR, the repertoire was profiled, and TCRdb retains in-frame clones only, with some absent. The profile shows 120,000 or so clones, more than 70% of them singletons. Sample: peripheral blood. Source of these receptors: an elderly man with active or convalescent COVID-19.

The chain recombines TRBV19 with TRBJ1-4; D unclear. V was shortened by 5 bases and J by 2 bases, with 21 bases between the two germline ends. The CDR3 has 18 residues. Germline CDR1 and CDR2: LNHDA and SQIVND (reference sequence). The CDR3: CASSSRMVVRGTNEKLFF. The CDR3 DNA sequence: TGTGCCAGTAGTTCCCGGATGGTAGTACGAGGCACTAATGAAAAACTGTTTTTT. Together with reference TRBV19 and TRBJ1-4, the CDR3 gives the full variable domain: DGGITQSPKYLFRKEGQNVTLSCEQNLNHDAMYWYRQDPGQGLRLIYYSQIVNDFQKGDIAEGYSVSREKKESFPLTVTSAQKNPTAFYLCASSSRMVVRGTNEKLFFGSGTQLSVL.

The chain joins TRBV7-9 to TRBJ2-1; a possible D gene is TRBD1 (6 bases). The CDR3 runs to 12 residues. Germline-derived CDR1 and CDR2 are SEHNR and FQNEAQ (reference sequence). The V and J ends lost 5 bases and 7 bases respectively, with 9 bases between them. CDR3: CASSRQENEQFF. CDR3 nucleotides: TGTGCCAGCAGCCGACAGGAGAATGAGCAGTTCTTC.

This clone has a handful of counts. The rearrangement joins TRBV7-2 to TRBJ2-3; 8 nucleotides match TRBD1. Germline CDR1 is SGHTA and CDR2 is FQGNSA. The trim removed 3 bases at V and 6 bases at J, leaving 5 bases unmatched. This CDR3 spans 14 amino acids. The CDR3 spells CASSFTGGIDTQYF. The CDR3 DNA sequence: TGTGCCAGCAGCTTCACAGGGGGAATCGATACGCAGTATTTT.

The chain carries TRBV5-1 and TRBJ2-3; 8 bases line up with TRBD2. This CDR3 is built from 15 residues. In germline, CDR1 is SGHRS, CDR2 YFSETQ. V lost 3 bases, J lost 2 bases, and 5 bases stayed unmatched. The CDR3 bases are TGCGCCAGCAGCTATGCGGGGGGAGCCACAGATACGCAGTATTTT. Translation: CASSYAGGATDTQYF. The complete variable domain, with remaining parts taken from reference TRBV5-1 and TRBJ2-3, reads KAGVTQTPRYLIKTRGQQVTLSCSPISGHRSVSWYQQTPGQGLQFLFEYFSETQRNKGNFPGRFSGRQFSNSRSEMNVSTLELGDSALYLCASSYAGGATDTQYFGPGTRLTVL.

The chain carries TRBV18 and TRBJ1-1, with 7 bases fitting TRBD1. This CDR3 region has 13 residues. V trimming: 6 bases; J trimming: 1 base; junction bases outside the gene matches: 2. Per germline, CDR1 KGHSH and CDR2 LQKENI. CDR3 protein: CASSWTGNTEAFF. The CDR3 DNA sequence: TGTGCCAGCTCGTGGACAGGGAACACTGAAGCTTTCTTT.

The V and J genes are TRBV3-1 (or the pseudogene TRBV3-2) and TRBJ2-7; TRBD1 matches at 7 bases. The J segment lost 8 bases and the V segment lost 4 bases, leaving 11 bases of the junction unmatched. Germline CDR1 LGHDT, CDR2 YNNKEL (reference sequence). This CDR3 region has 14 residues. CDR3 loop: CASSPPGTARKQYF. For the CDR3, the DNA is TGTGCCAGCAGCCCACCTGGGACAGCCAGGAAGCAGTACTTC.

The chain recombines TRBV6-5 with TRBJ2-7; 8 bases map to TRBD2. V lost 7 bases, J lost 5 bases, and 10 bases stayed unmatched. Looked up from germline, CDR1 is MNHEY and CDR2 is SVGAGI. The CDR3 consists of 14 residues. CDR3 coding DNA: TGTGCCAGCACCTACGGGGGGGGGCTCAACGAGCAGTACTTC. Translating gives CASTYGGGLNEQYF.

This chain uses TRBV9 with TRBJ2-3; D is unclear. The germline CDR1 and CDR2 sequences are SGDLS and YYNGEE. This CDR3 contains 13 residues. V was trimmed by 0 bases and J by 5 bases, leaving 7 bases between them. CDR3 protein: CASSVGGLDTQYF. The CDR3, as DNA: TGTGCCAGCAGCGTAGGTGGCCTAGATACGCAGTATTTT.

This rearrangement joins TRBV27 to TRBJ1-1; no clear D. CDR1 and CDR2 from the germline V gene are MNHEY and SMNVEV (reference sequence). Trimming cost V 4 bases and J 2 bases, with 5 bases left between them. The CDR3 totals 12 residues. The CDR3 spells CASSSVNTEAFF. The CDR3, as DNA: TGTGCCAGCAGTTCAGTAAACACTGAAGCTTTCTTT.

Concerning this clone itself: Within the sample, other DNA sequences also encode this same CDR3. V gene TRBV5-1 combines with J gene TRBJ2-7; D is undetermined. Germline assignment: CDR1 SGHRS and CDR2 YFSETQ. Trimming shortened V by 0 bases and J by 3 bases, and 7 bases separated the two germline ends. The CDR3 consists of 13 residues. CDR3 sequence reads: CASSLASGYEQYF. The DNA for the CDR3 is TGCGCCAGCAGCTTGGCCTCGGGCTACGAGCAGTACTTC.

The chain carries TRBV4-3 and TRBJ2-3, with 14 positions matching TRBD2. Trimming took 3 bases from V and 1 from J; bases not matched to a gene: 3. Per the germline V gene, CDR1 is LGHNA and CDR2 is YSLEER. This CDR3 spans 17 amino acids. CDR3 protein: CASSQTSGGVGTDTQYF. The CDR3 DNA follows: TGCGCCAGCAGCCAGACTAGCGGGGGGGTAGGCACAGATACGCAGTATTTT.

For this clone: Relative to the germline gene, one junction end is altered; a read error may explain this. This chain connects TRBV29-1 to TRBJ2-7; 9 bases agree with TRBD2. CDR3 length equals 14 residues. Germline V gene lookup returns CDR1 SQVTM and CDR2 ANQGSEA. The CDR3 DNA is TGCAGCGTCGAAGGAGCTAGCGGGGCCTCCGAGCAGTACTTC. This translates into CSVEGASGASEQYF.

Here the CDR3 reads CASIPRDTNSPLHF. The CDR3 bases are TGTGCCAGCATCCCCCGGGACACTAATTCACCCCTCCACTTT. The J gene is TRBJ1-6, the V gene TRBV6-5; D is possibly TRBD1 (6 bases). CDR1 is MNHEY and CDR2 is SVGAGI in the germline V gene. Between the trimmed V and J ends, which lost 7 bases and 6 bases, there was a span of 13 bases. The CDR3 has 14 amino acids.

This chain uses TRBV2 with TRBJ1-5; no clear D. The CDR3 sequence is 14 residues long. Trimming shortened V by 1 base and J by 8 bases, and 12 bases separated the two germline ends. Germline CDR1 reads SNHLY; CDR2 reads FYNNEI. DNA for the CDR3: TGTGCCAGCAGTGAAGTCGAGGGCGTCGAGCCCCAGCATTTT. Its protein is CASSEVEGVEPQHF.

J is TRBJ1-1 and V is TRBV6-5, with D perhaps matching TRBD1 (6 bases). The V gene lost 7 bases and the J gene lost 0 bases, with 12 bases spanning the gap. This CDR3 comprises 14 residues. CDR1 is MNHEY, CDR2 SVGAGI, per germline. The CDR3 region is CASTKDSMNTEAFF. In DNA form, the CDR3 reads TGTGCCAGCACCAAGGACAGTATGAACACTGAAGCTTTCTTT.

Only a few counts were recorded for this clone. The DNA of the CDR3 is TGTGCCAGCTCACCAGGGGAGTATGGCTACACCTTC. Translation: CASSPGEYGYTF. The V and J genes are TRBV18 and TRBJ1-2; no definite D call. Germline V gene sequence: CDR1 KGHSH, CDR2 LQKENI. V gave up 2 bases and J gave up 5 bases, with 6 bases separating them. CDR3 length equals 12 residues.

The chain couples TRBV2 to TRBJ1-1; the match to TRBD1 covers 10 bases. The CDR3 spans 13 residues. With 7 bases clipped from V and 5 bases from J, the junction kept 4 bases outside the gene matches. Germline V gene lookup returns CDR1 SNHLY and CDR2 FYNNEI. DNA for the CDR3: TGTGCCAGCACGAGGGACAGGGGAACTGAAGCTTTCTTT. This translates into CASTRDRGTEAFF.

The CDR3 coding sequence is TGTGCCAGCAGCTCCTCCGACAGGGGCCAAGAGACCCAGTACTTC. It encodes CASSSSDRGQETQYF. The gene calls are TRBV11-3 and TRBJ2-5; TRBD1 agrees at 8 bases. This CDR3 contains 15 residues. Germline lookup yields CDR1 SGHNT and CDR2 YENEEA. Losses at the gene ends were 4 bases for V and 1 base for J; bases not matched to a gene: 5.

In its sample, this clone was seen once. Here the CDR3 DNA reads TGCGCCAGCAGCCCGGGACAGGGGGCAAACACCATATATTTT. Translation gives CASSPGQGANTIYF. V usage is TRBV5-1 and J usage is TRBJ1-3; 12 bases agree with TRBD1. Germline loops: CDR1 SGHRS, CDR2 YFSETQ. This CDR3 is built from 14 residues. V lost 4 bases, J lost 6 bases, and 2 bases stayed unmatched.

This clone has a handful of counts. This sequence joins TRBV28 and TRBJ1-4; TRBD1 matches at 8 bases. CDR1 MDHEN and CDR2 SYDVKM come from the germline V gene. CDR3 length equals 14 residues. Unmatched junction bases numbered 7, after V lost 6 bases and J lost 7 bases. The CDR3, as DNA: TGTGCCAGCAGAACAGGGGGGAGTATTGAAAAACTGTTTTTT. Protein sequence: CASRTGGSIEKLFF. The entire variable domain, with the rest obtained from reference TRBV28 and TRBJ1-4, is as follows: DVKVTQSSRYLVKRTGEKVFLECVQDMDHENMFWYRQDPGLGLRLIYFSYDVKMKEKGDIPEGYSVSREKKERFSLILESASTNQTSMYLCASRTGGSIEKLFFGSGTQLSVL.

As concerns this clone: The sample holds other DNA sequences that translate to the same CDR3. CDR3: CAWSVQGYQPQHF. CDR3 bases: TGTGCCTGGAGTGTGCAGGGATATCAGCCCCAGCATTTT. This chain uses TRBV30 with TRBJ1-5, with D maybe TRBD1 (5 bases). Trimming removed 0 bases from V and 5 bases from J, with 8 bases in between. The CDR3 length is 13 residues. The V gene's germline CDR1 is GTSNPN and CDR2 SVGIG (reference sequence).

The gene calls are TRBV6-5 and TRBJ2-7; tentative D call: TRBD2 (5 bases). CDR3 length: 14 residues. From germline, CDR1 is MNHEY and CDR2 SVGAGI. Trimming shortened V by 3 bases and J by 0 bases, and 9 bases separated the two germline ends. The CDR3 region has the DNA TGTGCCAGCAGTTATCTGAGGGACTCCTACGAGCAGTACTTC. Translating it yields CASSYLRDSYEQYF.

The V call is TRBV6-2 or TRBV6-3, the J call TRBJ2-5; 7 nucleotides line up with TRBD1. CDR1 and CDR2 from the germline V gene are MNHEY and SVGEGT. This CDR3 has 15 amino acids. With V trimmed by 4 bases and J by 2 bases, 7 bases remained unmatched. The CDR3 spells CASSSNRGSQETQYF. CDR3 DNA: TGTGCCAGCAGTTCCAACAGGGGTAGTCAAGAGACCCAGTACTTC.

This clone was seen a handful of times. The chain is built from TRBV6-5 and TRBJ1-2; the D is unclear. This CDR3 spans 14 amino acids. V lost 2 bases, J lost 0 bases, and 7 bases lay in between. Germline-derived CDR1 and CDR2 are MNHEY and SVGAGI. Written as DNA, the CDR3 is TGTGCCAGCAGTTACCCCGGAGCTAACTATGGCTACACCTTC. The encoded protein is CASSYPGANYGYTF.

V and J are TRBV28 and TRBJ2-5; D unresolved. The length of the CDR3 is 13 residues. The germline V gene has CDR1 MDHEN and CDR2 SYDVKM. Trimming took off 2 bases at V and 3 bases at J, with 7 bases between the two ends. The CDR3 DNA is TGTGCCAGCAGTTTAAACTCCGAAGAGACCCAGTACTTC. As protein: CASSLNSEETQYF.

The chain uses TRBV11-2 and TRBJ2-7; 10 bases map to TRBD2. Per germline, CDR1 SGHAT and CDR2 FQNNGV. This CDR3 has 15 amino acids. Trimming cost V 5 bases and J 6 bases; bases outside gene matches: 10. The CDR3 DNA follows: TGTGCCAGCAGCCAATTAGCGGGGGGCCCCTCCGAGCAGTACTTC. As protein: CASSQLAGGPSEQYF.

The CDR3 DNA sequence: TGCAGTGCTAGTACTGTCGCCTACGAGCAGTACTTC. It encodes CSASTVAYEQYF. The chain carries TRBV20-1 and TRBJ2-7; no clear D gene. The CDR3 extends over 12 amino acids. Trimming removed 3 bases from V and 2 bases from J, with 8 bases in between. CDR1 is DFQATT, CDR2 SNEGSKA, per germline (reference sequence).

This clone was seen only a few times. This sequence joins TRBV11-2 and TRBJ2-2; 9 nucleotides agree with TRBD1. From germline, CDR1 is SGHAT and CDR2 FQNNGV. This CDR3 contains 14 residues. Unmatched junction bases numbered 3, after V lost 6 bases and J lost 4 bases. The CDR3 here is CASRQGAFTGELFF. For the CDR3, the DNA is TGTGCCAGCAGACAGGGGGCCTTCACCGGGGAGCTGTTTTTT.

CDR3 bases: TGTGCCAGCAGCCATATGCCGGGGACAGAGGGGAACACTGAAGCTTTCTTT. It yields the protein CASSHMPGTEGNTEAFF. The V call is TRBV14, the J call TRBJ1-1; 7 bases match TRBD1. Looked up from germline, CDR1 is SGHDN and CDR2 is FVKESK. The CDR3 runs to 17 residues. Trimming cost V 3 bases and J 1 base; bases outside gene matches: 11.

The table lists this clone with a count of one. The rearrangement joins TRBV2 to TRBJ2-1; 9 bases map to TRBD2. Germline values: CDR1 SNHLY, CDR2 FYNNEI. This CDR3 contains 15 residues. The ends lost 5 bases at V and 0 bases at J; junction bases unmatched: 2. CDR3 sequence (DNA): TGTGCCAGCAGTATGCGGGGGGGCTCCTACAATGAGCAGTTCTTC. Its protein is CASSMRGGSYNEQFF.

This clone was detected once. This chain links TRBV6-5 with TRBJ1-1; tentative D call: TRBD1 (6 bases). Between the trimmed V and J ends, which lost 5 bases and 0 bases, there was a span of 13 bases. The germline V gene encodes CDR1 MNHEY and CDR2 SVGAGI. The CDR3 has 15 amino acids. The CDR3 DNA follows: TGTGCCAGCAGTACTGACAGGCCGATGAACACTGAAGCTTTCTTT. This encodes CASSTDRPMNTEAFF.

The genes are TRBV3-1 (or the pseudogene TRBV3-2) and TRBJ1-1, with a weak D call TRBD1 (6 bases). The V end lost 7 bases, the J end lost 3 bases, and 12 bases lay between the germline ends. The CDR3 runs 13 residues. Germline V gives CDR1 LGHDT, CDR2 YNNKEL (reference sequence). Written as DNA, the CDR3 is TGTGCCAGCACCGGACAGTCGGACACTGAAGCTTTCTTT. Translating gives CASTGQSDTEAFF.